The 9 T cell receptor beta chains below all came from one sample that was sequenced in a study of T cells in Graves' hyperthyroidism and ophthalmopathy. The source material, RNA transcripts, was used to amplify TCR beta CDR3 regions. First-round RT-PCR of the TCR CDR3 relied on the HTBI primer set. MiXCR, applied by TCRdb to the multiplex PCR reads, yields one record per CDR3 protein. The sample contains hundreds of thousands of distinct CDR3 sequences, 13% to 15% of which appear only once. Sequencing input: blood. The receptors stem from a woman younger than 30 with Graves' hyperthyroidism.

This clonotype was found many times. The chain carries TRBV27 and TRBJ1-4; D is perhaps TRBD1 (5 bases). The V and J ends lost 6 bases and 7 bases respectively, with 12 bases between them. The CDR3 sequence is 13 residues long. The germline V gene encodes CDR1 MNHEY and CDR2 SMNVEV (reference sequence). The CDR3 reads CASRMAGTEKLFF. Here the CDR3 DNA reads TGTGCCAGCAGGATGGCGGGGACTGAAAAACTGTTTTTT.

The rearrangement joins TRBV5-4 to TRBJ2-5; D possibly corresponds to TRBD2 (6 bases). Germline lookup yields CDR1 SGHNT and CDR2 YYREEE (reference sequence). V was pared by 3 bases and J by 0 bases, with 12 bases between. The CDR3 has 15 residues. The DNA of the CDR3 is TGTGCCAGCAGCTCAGGAGGGGTGTACCAAGAGACCCAGTACTTC. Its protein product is CASSSGGVYQETQYF.

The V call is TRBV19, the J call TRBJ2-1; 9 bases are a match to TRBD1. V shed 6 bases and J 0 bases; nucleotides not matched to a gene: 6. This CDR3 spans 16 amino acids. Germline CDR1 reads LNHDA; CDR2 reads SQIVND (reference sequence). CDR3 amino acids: CASSPMTGGSYNEQFF. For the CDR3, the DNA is TGTGCCAGTAGCCCTATGACAGGGGGCTCCTACAATGAGCAGTTCTTC.

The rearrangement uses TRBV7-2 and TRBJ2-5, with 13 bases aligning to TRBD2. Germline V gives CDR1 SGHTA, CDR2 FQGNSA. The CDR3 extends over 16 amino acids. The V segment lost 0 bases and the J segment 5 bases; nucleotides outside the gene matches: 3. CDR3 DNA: TGTGCCAGCAGCTTAGCACTAGCGGGAGGGGGGGAGACCCAGTACTTC. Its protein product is CASSLALAGGGETQYF.

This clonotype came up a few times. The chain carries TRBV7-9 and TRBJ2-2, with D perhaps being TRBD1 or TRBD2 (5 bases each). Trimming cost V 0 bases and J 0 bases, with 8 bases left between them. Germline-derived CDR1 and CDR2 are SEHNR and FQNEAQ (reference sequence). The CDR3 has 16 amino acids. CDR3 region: CASSLARDANTGELFF. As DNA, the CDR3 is TGTGCCAGCAGCTTAGCGAGGGACGCGAACACCGGGGAGCTGTTTTTT.

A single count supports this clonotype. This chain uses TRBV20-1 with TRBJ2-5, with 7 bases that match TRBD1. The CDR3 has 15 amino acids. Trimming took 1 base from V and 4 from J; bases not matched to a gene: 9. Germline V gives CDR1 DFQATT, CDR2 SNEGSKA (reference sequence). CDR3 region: CSARAPDRTRETQYF. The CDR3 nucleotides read TGCAGTGCTAGAGCTCCGGACAGGACACGAGAGACCCAGTACTTC.

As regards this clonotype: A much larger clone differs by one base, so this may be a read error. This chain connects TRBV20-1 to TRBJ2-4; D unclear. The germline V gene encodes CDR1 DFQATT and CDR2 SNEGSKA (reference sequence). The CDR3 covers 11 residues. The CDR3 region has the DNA TGCAGTGCTAGACCCCAAAACATTCAGTGCTTC. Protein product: CSARPQNIQCF.

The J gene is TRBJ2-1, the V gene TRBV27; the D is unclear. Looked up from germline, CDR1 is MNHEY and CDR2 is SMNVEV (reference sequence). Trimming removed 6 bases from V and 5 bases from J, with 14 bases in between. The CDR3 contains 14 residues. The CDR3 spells CASSLNLGHNEQFF. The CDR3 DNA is TGTGCCAGCAGCCTTAACTTAGGGCACAATGAGCAGTTCTTC.

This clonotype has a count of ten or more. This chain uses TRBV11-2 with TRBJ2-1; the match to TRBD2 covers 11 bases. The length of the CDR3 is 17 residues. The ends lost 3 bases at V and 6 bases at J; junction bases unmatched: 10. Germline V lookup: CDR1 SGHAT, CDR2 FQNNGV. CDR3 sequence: CASSFGTSGLEGNEQFF. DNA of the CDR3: TGTGCCAGCAGCTTCGGGACTAGCGGACTTGAGGGCAATGAGCAGTTCTTC.